Given below is one T cell receptor (beta chain) in context. Its antigen is not known. This CDR3 comprises 13 residues. V lost 5 bases, J lost 7 bases, and 15 bases lay in between. Germline values: CDR1 SGHTA, CDR2 FQGNSA. PCR used 60 Vbeta primers and 13 Jbeta primers. Some clones are missing from TCRdb's copy, which holds only in-frame ones; the method was immunoSEQ multiplex PCR. Counted here are about 180,000 clones, roughly 76% occurring once; the ten biggest clones make up roughly 5.2%. Donors counted as nominally healthy when sampled, yet unrecorded immune exposures were likely. These data originate in a study of cytomegalovirus exposure and HLA in healthy donors. Findings and limits, study-wide: Roughly uniform sequencing depth across donors was assumed, possibly incorrectly. The authors enumerated around 150 TCR beta chains as linked to cytomegalovirus.

This receptor was taken from a woman between 18 and 30 years old in good health and CMV-seropositive. The specimen sequenced was PBMCs. The chain employs TRBV7-2 and TRBJ2-7, with D maybe TRBD1 (5 bases). CDR3 nucleotides: TGTGCCAGCAGCCACACCTACACAGGAGAGCAGTACTTC. This translates into CASSHTYTGEQYF.